The clone carrying this T cell receptor beta chain was recorded a few times. Its matching antigen is unknown. This specimen belongs to a study of T-cell reconstitution after alpha-beta-depleted transplantation in children. Notes on the study in general: Reportedly, alpha-beta T cells present about two months post-transplant originated from several hundred expanded clones of graft origin. Surviving thymic progenitors and recipient T cells were the source of high TCRbeta diversity at day 60 in some patients. Newly produced T cells mostly accounted for T-cell counts and diversity one year post-transplant.

Construction of the TCRbeta library involved unique molecular identifiers. In TCRdb, the PCR reads were re-called with MiXCR into one record per CDR3 protein. The sample consists of some 290,000 distinct CDR3 sequences, around 25% of them appearing once. Germline V gene data show CDR1 as SGHRS and CDR2 as YFSETQ. This CDR3 contains 16 residues. The germline V and J ends were trimmed by 0 bases and 0 bases, with 9 bases remaining between them. This clonotype was obtained from a male patient aged 10-17 years who had a stem cell transplant for acute lymphoblastic leukemia, so the T cells may come from the graft donor. The chain carries TRBV5-1 and TRBJ1-4; D not certain. Sample: PBMCs, mostly from graft donor cells, taken 180 days after TCRalphabeta/CD19-depleted stem cell transplant. The DNA of the CDR3 is TGCGCCAGCAGCTTGGCGGCAGTTGCAACTAATGAAAAACTGTTTTTT. Its translation is CASSLAAVATNEKLFF.